The 20 T cell receptor beta chains below come from one sample, sequenced in a study of T cell repertoires in cytomegalovirus infection. Their antigens remain unidentified. TCRdb ran MiXCR on the reads and lists one entry per CDR3 protein. Of about 890,000 distinct CDR3 sequences listed, around 30% are singletons. The input for sequencing was cultured CD8+ T cells from PBMCs, taken from culture after CMV antigen stimulation. The origin of the receptors is a human donor in good health (CMV status not recorded). Some clones in this sample may be carry-over from other donors' samples.

This clonotype was counted between two and nine times. As DNA, the CDR3 is TGTGCTAGTGGTTTCCTGGGGCGAACCCTCCCAGGAGCTTTCTTT. This encodes CASGFLGRTLPGAFF. V gene TRBV12-5 combines with J gene TRBJ1-1; D possibly corresponds to TRBD1 (5 bases). The length of the CDR3 is 15 residues. CDR1 and CDR2 (germline): LGHNT, FRNRAP. Trimming left V 3 bases short and J 10 bases short, with 21 bases between.

The V and J genes are TRBV11-3 and TRBJ2-5; 7 bases align to TRBD1. The CDR3 contains 14 residues. V shed 4 bases, J shed 5 bases, and the junction held 7 bases outside the gene matches. The germline V gene encodes CDR1 SGHNT and CDR2 YENEEA. CDR3 bases: TGTGCCAGCAGCTCAACCGGACAGGAGGAGACCCAGTACTTC. It yields the protein CASSSTGQEETQYF.

CDR3 nucleotide sequence: TGTGCCAGCAGCCACAACCGGGAGGTCTCTGGGGCCAACGTCCTGACTTTC. This encodes CASSHNREVSGANVLTF. J is TRBJ2-6 and V is TRBV7-9; 7 bases match TRBD2. Germline V gives CDR1 SEHNR, CDR2 FQNEAQ (reference sequence). This CDR3 is 17 amino acids long. The V and J ends lost 5 bases and 0 bases, in that order; junction bases with no gene match: 7. Filled out from reference TRBV7-9 and TRBJ2-6, the complete variable domain reads DTGVSQNPRHKITKRGQNVTFRCDPISEHNRLYWYRQTLGQGPEFLTYFQNEAQLEKSRLLSDRFSAERPKGSFSTLEIQRTEQGDSAMYLCASSHNREVSGANVLTFGAGSRLTVL.

This chain's CDR3 is CASSFTSGGATGELFF. The CDR3 DNA reads TGTGCCAGCAGTTTTACTAGCGGGGGGGCAACCGGGGAGCTGTTTTTT. The chain carries TRBV12-3 or TRBV12-4 and TRBJ2-2; TRBD2 aligns across 13 bases. Unmatched junction bases numbered 3, after V lost 3 bases and J lost 5 bases. This CDR3 has 16 residues.

V is TRBV12-3 or TRBV12-4 and J is TRBJ2-5; tentatively, D is TRBD1 or TRBD2 (6 bases each). V shed 6 bases and J shed 2 bases, with 16 bases lying between them. CDR3 length equals 15 residues. This CDR3 reads CASSPVGGRQETQYF. DNA of the CDR3: TGTGCCAGCAGCCCCGTGGGGGGCAGACAAGAGACCCAGTACTTC.

This clonotype was found a few times. This chain links TRBV2 with TRBJ2-2; maybe TRBD1 (7 bases). V lost 3 bases and J 6 bases, leaving 17 bases between the germline ends. CDR1 SNHLY and CDR2 FYNNEI come from the germline V gene. The CDR3 runs to 16 residues. This CDR3 reads CASSDRRQGGAGELFF. As DNA, the CDR3 is TGTGCCAGCAGTGATCGTCGGCAGGGGGGAGCCGGGGAGCTGTTTTTT.

There are a few counts of this clonotype. This chain connects TRBV6-1 to TRBJ2-5; D unresolved. CDR1 is MNHNS, CDR2 SASEGT, per germline. V dropped 3 bases and J dropped 7 bases, with 18 bases sitting between them. The CDR3 is 15 residues long. This chain's CDR3 is CASSDNRDPGRTQYF. Written as DNA, the CDR3 is TGTGCCAGCAGTGATAACAGAGACCCCGGTAGGACCCAGTACTTC.

Remarks on this clonotype: A much bigger clone sits one base away, suggesting this may be a read error. The rearrangement uses TRBV28 and TRBJ2-1; 7 nucleotides line up with TRBD2. The CDR3 contains 13 residues. V dropped 11 bases and J dropped 0; count of bases not matched to a gene: 4. CDR1 is MDHEN, CDR2 SYDVKM, per germline. The CDR3, as DNA: TGTGCCTGCCGGGACTACTCCTACAATGAGCAGTTCTTC. It is translated as CACRDYSYNEQFF.

In its sample, this clonotype was seen many times. The CDR3 protein is CASSYSGFTGFSAFF. Written as DNA, the CDR3 is TGTGCCAGCAGTTACTCAGGGTTTACAGGGTTCTCGGCTTTCTTT. The chain has TRBV6-2 or TRBV6-3 and TRBJ1-1, with D tentatively TRBD1 (6 bases). Germline V gene sequence: CDR1 MNHEY, CDR2 SVGEGT. Trimming removed 0 bases from V and 11 bases from J, with 19 bases in between. The CDR3 is made up of 15 amino acids.

The J gene is TRBJ1-2, the V gene TRBV12-3 or TRBV12-4; no definite D call. Trimming took 5 bases from V and 5 from J, leaving 12 bases between them. There are 13 residues in the CDR3. In DNA, the CDR3 is TGTGCCAGCAGTCCCACCGGGAGGTATGGCTACACCTTC. It codes for CASSPTGRYGYTF.

The chain links TRBV27 to TRBJ2-1, with D possibly being TRBD1 or TRBD2 (5 bases each). The CDR3 runs to 15 residues. Per germline, CDR1 MNHEY and CDR2 SMNVEV (reference sequence). V lost 5 bases and J lost 6, with 17 bases in between. CDR3 DNA sequence: TGTGCCAGCAGTATCCGGGACCTTCTGGTCAATGAGCAGTTCTTC. Translated: CASSIRDLLVNEQFF.

This clonotype was seen more than once but under ten times. The chain recombines TRBV11-2 with TRBJ2-3; the match to TRBD2 covers 10 bases. Germline V gene sequence: CDR1 SGHAT, CDR2 FQNNGV. The J segment lost 0 bases and the V segment lost 1 base, leaving 4 bases of the junction unmatched. The CDR3 extends over 17 amino acids. The DNA for the CDR3 is TGTGCCAGCAGCTTAGTAACTAGCGGGACTAGCACAGATACGCAGTATTTT. It is translated as CASSLVTSGTSTDTQYF.

A few counts support this clonotype. This chain connects TRBV7-6 to TRBJ2-5, with 11 bases aligning to TRBD2. The V segment lost 2 bases and the J segment 4 bases; nucleotides outside the gene matches: 9. CDR1 is SGHVS and CDR2 is FNYEAQ in the germline V gene. This CDR3 contains 17 residues. The CDR3, as DNA: TGTGCCAGCAGCTTATTCAGTAGCGGGGGGGCTCGAGAGACCCAGTACTTC. This codes for CASSLFSSGGARETQYF.

The V call is TRBV4-1, the J call TRBJ1-2; no clear D gene. The V and J ends lost 4 bases and 4 bases respectively, with 10 bases between them. Germline-derived CDR1 and CDR2 are MGHRA and YSYEKL. This CDR3 is 13 amino acids long. The CDR3 loop is CASSPIQAYGYTF. DNA of the CDR3: TGCGCCAGCAGCCCGATCCAGGCCTATGGCTACACCTTC.

The chain employs TRBV15 and TRBJ1-6; 10 positions match TRBD1. There are 19 residues in the CDR3. Germline CDR1 and CDR2: LNHNV and YYDKDF (reference sequence). J was trimmed by 0 bases and V by 4 bases; bases with no gene match: 9. DNA for the CDR3: TGTGCCACCAGCACCCCCGGGACAGGGGTTCACTCCTATAATTCACCCCTCCACTTT. Translated, it gives CATSTPGTGVHSYNSPLHF. The entire variable domain, with the rest obtained from reference TRBV15 and TRBJ1-6, is as follows: DAMVIQNPRYQVTQFGKPVTLSCSQTLNHNVMYWYQQKSSQAPKLLFHYYDKDFNNEADTPDNFQSRRPNTSFCFLDIRSPGLGDTAMYLCATSTPGTGVHSYNSPLHFGNGTRLTVT.

This clonotype has only one observation. The chain combines TRBV15 with TRBJ2-7; 12 bases are shared with TRBD2. The CDR3 is 14 residues long. V lost 8 bases to trimming and J lost 0 bases; unmatched junction nucleotides: 2. The germline gives CDR1 LNHNV, CDR2 YYDKDF (reference sequence). The CDR3 DNA reads as TGTGCCACCGGACTAGCGGGGACCTCCTACGAGCAGTACTTC. The encoded protein is CATGLAGTSYEQYF.

This clonotype was picked up a small number of times. The chain couples TRBV12-3 or TRBV12-4 to TRBJ1-4; D unclear. Trimming removed 5 bases at V and 7 bases at J, with 17 bases between. This CDR3 is built from 15 residues. CDR3 amino acids: CASSPLDGMSEKLFF. CDR3 DNA: TGTGCCAGCAGTCCCCTTGACGGGATGAGTGAAAAACTGTTTTTT.

A word on this clonotype: At one boundary the junction diverges from the germline segment, which might be a read error. The chain links TRBV7-7 to TRBJ1-4; D might be TRBD1 (6 bases). There are 18 residues in the CDR3. Per germline, CDR1 SSHAT and CDR2 FNYEAQ (reference sequence). As DNA, the CDR3 is TGTGCTAGCAGCTCCAAGACAGGTCGGAGGGCAACTAATAAAAAACTGTTTTTT. This encodes CASSSKTGRRATNKKLFF. The full variable domain, with the rest looked up from reference TRBV7-7 and TRBJ1-4, is GAGVSQSPRYKVTKRGQDVTLRCDPISSHATLYWYQQALGQGPEFLTYFNYEAQPDKSGLPSDRFSAERPEGSISTLTIQRTEQRDSAMYRCASSSKTGRRATNKKLFFGSGTQLSVL.

This clonotype was seen a single time. V usage is TRBV2 and J usage is TRBJ1-2; D unclear. CDR1 and CDR2 (germline): SNHLY, FYNNEI. Trimming cost V 10 bases and J 8 bases, with 17 bases left between them. The CDR3 loop spans 12 amino acids. The CDR3 DNA reads TGTGCCACCAAAATGGGAGCTGGGGGCTACACCTTC. This translates into CATKMGAGGYTF.

This clonotype was detected a few times. The genes are TRBV6-2 or TRBV6-3 and TRBJ1-6; tentative D call: TRBD1 (6 bases). This CDR3 spans 14 amino acids. V dropped 3 bases and J dropped 7 bases, with 10 bases sitting between them. Germline CDR1 reads MNHEY; CDR2 reads SVGEGT. The CDR3 coding sequence is TGTGCCAGCAGTTATGGGGGCGCGAATTCACCCCTCCACTTT. This translates into CASSYGGANSPLHF.